The present T cell receptor (beta chain) was sequenced within a study of T cell clonotyping in hematopoietic cell transplantation. Specified time point: recipient sample about 28 days before transplant, after cytoreduction. Recipients were bled about 28 days pretransplant and at posttransplant days 30, 100, 180. Germline values: CDR1 MNHEY, CDR2 SVGAGI. The CDR3 length is 15 residues. Germline trimming cut 8 bases from V and 3 bases from J; bases unmatched to any gene: 9. The assay was immunoSEQ multiplex PCR, and TCRdb's table has in-frame clones only and misses some. In the table there are fewer than 20,000 clones, roughly 93% of which are singletons.

The sequences come from peripheral blood mononuclear cells, collected before stem cell transplant. This sequence joins TRBV6-5 and TRBJ2-5, with 10 bases identical to TRBD1. The TCR was taken from a man younger than 35 with biphenotypic leukemia. Some clones in this sample may be carry-over from other donors' samples. In DNA, the CDR3 is TGTGCCAGCCCTATCTCCGGGACAGGGGAAGAGACCCAGTACTTC. It is translated as CASPISGTGEETQYF.